The 16 T cell receptor beta chains listed next were all sequenced from one sample in a study of OX40 agonist ivuxolimab in advanced cancers. Assay used: immunoSEQ multiplex PCR; TCRdb lists only in-frame clones, some missing. The profile shows about 64,000 clones, about nine tenths of them singletons. Specimen: CD4+ or CD8+ T cells sorted from blood, collected in a trial of the OX40 agonist ivuxolimab. These receptors originate from an adult with an advanced solid tumor such as melanoma, head and neck, liver or kidney cancer.

The chain is built from TRBV5-1 and TRBJ2-1, with 14 bases fitting TRBD2. Germline loops: CDR1 SGHRS, CDR2 YFSETQ. Losses at the gene ends were 4 bases for V and 9 bases for J; bases not matched to a gene: 6. The CDR3 sequence is 15 residues long. CDR3 protein: CASSPGTSGRGEQFF. The CDR3 DNA reads as TGCGCCAGCAGCCCCGGGACTAGCGGGAGAGGTGAGCAGTTCTTC.

The CDR3 is CASSLQGSNQPQHF. DNA for the CDR3: TGTGCCAGCAGTCTACAGGGGTCCAATCAGCCCCAGCATTTT. The chain joins TRBV27 to TRBJ1-5, with 7 bases fitting TRBD1. The junction had 4 bases not matched to a gene; V was cut back by 5 bases and J by 3 bases. This CDR3 is 14 amino acids long. Germline assignment: CDR1 MNHEY and CDR2 SMNVEV (reference sequence).

V and J are TRBV7-9 and TRBJ2-1, with 8 bases matching TRBD1. The germline gives CDR1 SEHNR, CDR2 FQNEAQ (reference sequence). The CDR3 contains 14 residues. Trimming removed 4 bases from V and 8 bases from J; junction bases left unmatched: 7. CDR3 loop: CASSSRGLYDEQFF. Here the CDR3 DNA reads TGTGCCAGCAGCTCCAGGGGGCTTTACGATGAGCAGTTCTTC.

The chain uses TRBV9 and TRBJ2-5; D possibly corresponds to TRBD2 (7 bases). The CDR3 consists of 17 residues. With 2 bases removed from V and 3 bases from J, the gap between germline ends came to 20 bases. Germline V gene sequence: CDR1 SGDLS, CDR2 YYNGEE. In DNA, the CDR3 is TGTGCCAGCAGCGTCCTGGGAGGGACATCCCAGAAAGAGACCCAGTACTTC. It specifies CASSVLGGTSQKETQYF. Using reference TRBV9 and TRBJ2-5 for the parts outside the CDR3, the full variable domain is DSGVTQTPKHLITATGQRVTLRCSPRSGDLSVYWYQQSLDQGLQFLIQYYNGEERAKGNILERFSAQQFPDLHSELNLSSLELGDSALYFCASSVLGGTSQKETQYFGPGTRLLVL.

The rearrangement joins TRBV6-4 to TRBJ2-7, with TRBD2 as a possible D gene (6 bases). V was shortened by 4 bases and J by 3 bases, with 22 bases between the two germline ends. CDR3 length equals 17 residues. CDR1 and CDR2 (germline): MRHNA, SNTAGT. CDR3 protein: CASSVSVRGNRNYEQYF. The CDR3 bases are TGTGCCAGCAGTGTAAGTGTGCGCGGGAACCGAAACTACGAGCAGTACTTC.

This chain links TRBV9 with TRBJ1-5, with unresolved D. The germline V gene has CDR1 SGDLS and CDR2 YYNGEE. V was cut by 0 bases and J by 5 bases, with 9 bases left in between. CDR3 length equals 14 residues. CDR3: CASSVDDGHQPQHF. CDR3 DNA sequence: TGTGCCAGCAGCGTAGACGACGGCCATCAGCCCCAGCATTTT. The whole variable domain, remainder taken from reference TRBV9 and TRBJ1-5, is DSGVTQTPKHLITATGQRVTLRCSPRSGDLSVYWYQQSLDQGLQFLIQYYNGEERAKGNILERFSAQQFPDLHSELNLSSLELGDSALYFCASSVDDGHQPQHFGDGTRLSIL.

This chain joins TRBV27 and TRBJ2-7; the D is unclear. Trimming left V 8 bases short and J 1 base short, with 15 bases between. From germline, CDR1 is MNHEY and CDR2 SMNVEV (reference sequence). The CDR3 totals 14 residues. The CDR3 loop reads CASALWGGSYEQYF. The CDR3 nucleotides read TGTGCCAGCGCCCTGTGGGGTGGATCCTACGAGCAGTACTTC.

This chain connects TRBV7-9 to TRBJ2-4; the D gene is possibly TRBD2 (6 bases). V lost 3 bases to trimming and J lost 8 bases, with 14 bases between them. Looked up from germline, CDR1 is SEHNR and CDR2 is FQNEAQ (reference sequence). This CDR3 has 14 residues. CDR3 sequence (DNA): TGTGCCAGCAGCTTTTCCCGGGAGTTGTACATTCAGTACTTC. Translation: CASSFSRELYIQYF. Based on the CDR3 plus reference TRBV7-9 and TRBJ2-4, the full variable domain is DTGVSQNPRHKITKRGQNVTFRCDPISEHNRLYWYRQTLGQGPEFLTYFQNEAQLEKSRLLSDRFSAERPKGSFSTLEIQRTEQGDSAMYLCASSFSRELYIQYFGAGTRLSVL.

V and J are TRBV28 and TRBJ2-5; a possible D gene is TRBD2 (6 bases). Trimming removed 6 bases at V and 1 base at J, with 9 bases between. CDR1 is MDHEN, CDR2 SYDVKM, per germline. The CDR3 spans 13 residues. The CDR3 region has the DNA TGTGCCAGCAGCGGCGGGGCCCAAGAGACCCAGTACTTC. It is translated as CASSGGAQETQYF.

The chain recombines TRBV5-1 with TRBJ2-3; D possibly uses TRBD1 or TRBD2 (5 bases each). V lost 0 bases to trimming and J lost 2 bases, with 13 bases between them. The CDR3 sequence is 16 residues long. Per the germline V gene, CDR1 is SGHRS and CDR2 is YFSETQ. The CDR3 nucleotides are TGCGCCAGCAGCTTGGGAGGGGACCCGAACACAGATACGCAGTATTTT. Translation: CASSLGGDPNTDTQYF.

The chain has TRBV7-9 and TRBJ2-1; D is undetermined. The germline gives CDR1 SEHNR, CDR2 FQNEAQ (reference sequence). Trimming removed 5 bases from V and 5 bases from J, with 10 bases in between. The CDR3 is 13 residues long. For the CDR3, the DNA is TGTGCCAGCAGCCCCAGACGGAACAATGAGCAGTTCTTC. Its protein is CASSPRRNNEQFF.

The V call is TRBV29-1, the J call TRBJ2-5; 9 bases are shared with TRBD1. The CDR3 is 14 amino acids. V gave up 8 bases and J gave up 4 bases; unmatched junction bases: 11. Germline loops: CDR1 SQVTM, CDR2 ANQGSEA. Written as DNA, the CDR3 is TGCAGCTTACTACAGGGGGCATCCGGAGAGACCCAGTACTTC. This encodes CSLLQGASGETQYF.

The chain recombines TRBV11-3 with TRBJ2-3, with 7 nucleotides matching TRBD2. The germline CDR1 and CDR2 sequences are SGHNT and YENEEA. This CDR3 spans 15 amino acids. V trimming: 4 bases; J trimming: 2 bases; junction bases outside the gene matches: 6. As DNA, the CDR3 is TGTGCCAGCAGCTCGACCGGGACTATCACAGATACGCAGTATTTT. This encodes CASSSTGTITDTQYF.

This clone appeared once. The gene calls are TRBV5-6 and TRBJ2-3, with 9 bases identical to TRBD2. Germline CDR1 is SGHDT and CDR2 is YYEEEE. V shed 2 bases, J shed 6 bases, and the junction held 7 bases outside the gene matches. The CDR3 is made up of 15 amino acids. CDR3 sequence: CASSLLAGDGDTQYF. The CDR3 DNA reads as TGTGCCAGCAGCTTATTAGCGGGAGATGGGGATACGCAGTATTTT.

This sequence joins TRBV10-2 and TRBJ2-2; no clear D. The length of the CDR3 is 14 residues. Trimming took 4 bases from V and 4 from J, leaving 10 bases between them. Germline V gives CDR1 WSHSY, CDR2 SAAADI. The CDR3 loop reads CASSGFGSTGELFF. The DNA of the CDR3 is TGCGCCAGCAGTGGATTCGGGTCCACCGGGGAGCTGTTTTTT.

V and J are TRBV7-2 and TRBJ2-2, with a possible D match to TRBD1 (5 bases). CDR1 and CDR2 from the germline V gene are SGHTA and FQGNSA. The CDR3 runs to 14 residues. Trimming took 1 base from V and 9 from J, leaving 12 bases between them. Here the CDR3 DNA reads TGTGCCAGCAGCTTAGTTAGGGGTACCCGGGAGCTGTTTTTT. It encodes CASSLVRGTRELFF.